This T cell receptor beta chain originates from a study of early T cells in non-severe SARS-CoV-2 infection. This clonotype was recorded many times. TCRdb processed the 5' RACE reads anew with MiXCR; each CDR3 protein has one entry. The sample has 55,000 to 75,000 distinct CDR3 sequences, over 4.5% seen once. This CDR3 is built from 14 residues. J lost 8 bases, V lost 4 bases, and 5 bases had no gene match. The germline gives CDR1 SNHLY, CDR2 FYNNEI. Sequencing was performed on whole blood, taken at baseline. The clonotype was recovered from an adult who was a healthcare worker with PCR-confirmed SARS-CoV-2 infection or an uninfected control (not recorded which). The chain combines TRBV2 with TRBJ1-4; 9 nucleotides agree with TRBD1. CDR3 in amino acids: CASSVNRGQEKLFF. DNA of the CDR3: TGTGCCAGCAGTGTGAACAGGGGGCAAGAAAAACTGTTTTTT. Supplemented by reference TRBV2 and TRBJ1-4, the full variable domain reads EPEVTQTPSHQVTQMGQEVILRCVPISNHLYFYWYRQILGQKVEFLVSFYNNEISEKSEIFDDQFSVERPDGSNFTLKIRSTKLEDSAMYFCASSVNRGQEKLFFGSGTQLSVL.